What follows are 14 T cell receptor beta chains derived from one specimen sequenced in a study of identical twins (dated by TCRdb to between 2015 and 2016). Libraries were made using 5' RACE. TCRdb lists the instrument as Illumina HiSeq 2000. In-frame beta chains were kept once TCRdb had trimmed the public reads at Q25 with fastp and called clones with MiXCR. A single entry per CDR3 protein holds the most common genes and DNA from its merged rows. A total of about 250,000 distinct CDR3 sequences appear in this sample, 6.5% to 9.5% of them only once. The ten largest clones add up to 2.5% to 3.5% of the sample. The same specimen was also included in a second study, on yellow fever vaccine responses in identical twins.

The sequenced material came from CD8+ T cells sorted from blood. These receptor sequences come from a woman younger than 30 in good health.

This clonotype was observed many times. The rearrangement uses TRBV29-1 and TRBJ2-1; TRBD2 matches at 11 bases. Per germline, CDR1 SQVTM and CDR2 ANQGSEA. This CDR3 is built from 16 residues. The chain's CDR3 is CRTSPTSGTRGVEQFF. Written as DNA, the CDR3 is TGCAGGACCTCGCCGACTAGCGGGACCCGGGGAGTTGAGCAGTTCTTC.

The chain uses TRBV27 and TRBJ2-7; 13 positions agree with TRBD2. Germline V gene lookup returns CDR1 MNHEY and CDR2 SMNVEV (reference sequence). V lost 5 bases, J lost 3 bases, and 7 bases stayed unmatched. This CDR3 has 16 amino acids. In DNA form, the CDR3 reads TGTGCCAGCAGTCCAATCGGGACTAGCGGGGACTACGAGCAGTACTTC. Translating gives CASSPIGTSGDYEQYF.

In its sample, this clonotype was seen once. The rearrangement joins TRBV11-2 to TRBJ2-1; D is perhaps TRBD1 or TRBD2 (6 bases each). Between the trimmed V and J ends, which lost 4 bases and 15 bases, there was a span of 22 bases. Germline V gene sequence: CDR1 SGHAT, CDR2 FQNNGV. This CDR3 is built from 14 residues. CDR3 amino acids: CASSSEVGGPIRFF. Written as DNA, the CDR3 is TGTGCCAGCAGCTCCGAGGTCGGGGGCCCGATTAGGTTCTTC.

This clonotype was seen a handful of times. CDR3 protein: CASSQDEGNSADTQYF. In nucleotides, the CDR3 is TGTGCCAGCAGCCAAGATGAAGGGAATTCAGCAGATACGCAGTATTTT. The rearrangement joins TRBV3-1 to TRBJ2-3; no firm D call. The V and J ends lost 0 bases and 4 bases respectively, with 14 bases between them. The germline gives CDR1 LGHDT, CDR2 YNNKEL (reference sequence). The CDR3 loop spans 16 amino acids.

This clonotype has ten or more counts. The V and J genes are TRBV29-1 and TRBJ2-7; D tentatively fits TRBD1 or TRBD2 (5 bases each). V lost 7 bases to trimming and J lost 3 bases, with 13 bases between them. This CDR3 spans 12 amino acids. CDR1 and CDR2 from the germline V gene are SQVTM and ANQGSEA. The CDR3 nucleotides are TGCAGCGCCTGGGACGGTAACTACGAGCAGTACTTC. This gives the protein CSAWDGNYEQYF.

V is TRBV6-1 and J is TRBJ2-5; D gene unclear. The length of the CDR3 is 12 residues. Germline lookup yields CDR1 MNHNS and CDR2 SASEGT. The ends were cut back, 4 bases at V and 9 bases at J, with 12 bases in the middle. The CDR3 coding sequence is TGTGCCAGCAGTGCCCACGGGCTGGCCCAGTACTTC. It encodes CASSAHGLAQYF.

This clonotype was recorded many times. The chain couples TRBV7-8 to TRBJ1-5; 9 bases align to TRBD1. The CDR3 totals 17 residues. The germline V gene has CDR1 SGHVS and CDR2 FQNEAQ. V lost 3 bases and J lost 0; bases outside the gene matches: 6. The CDR3 sequence: CASSFSGQGGSNQPQHF. The CDR3 DNA is TGTGCCAGCAGCTTCTCGGGACAGGGCGGTAGCAATCAGCCCCAGCATTTT.

This clonotype showed up many times. The CDR3 sequence is CASSLSDRSTDTQYF. Here the CDR3 DNA reads TGTGCCAGCAGCTTAAGTGACAGGAGCACAGATACGCAGTATTTT. The V gene is TRBV7-9, the J gene TRBJ2-3, with D possibly TRBD1 on 6 matching bases. The germline CDR1 and CDR2 sequences are SEHNR and FQNEAQ (reference sequence). CDR3 length: 15 amino acids. Trimming pared 2 bases from V and 0 bases from J, leaving 9 bases between. Drawing the rest from reference TRBV7-9 and TRBJ2-3, the complete variable domain is DTGVSQNPRHKITKRGQNVTFRCDPISEHNRLYWYRQTLGQGPEFLTYFQNEAQLEKSRLLSDRFSAERPKGSFSTLEIQRTEQGDSAMYLCASSLSDRSTDTQYFGPGTRLTVL.

This chain uses TRBV12-3 or TRBV12-4 with TRBJ2-2, with 9 bases that match TRBD1. Trimming at V came to 9 bases and at J to 3 bases, leaving 14 bases not matched to a gene. CDR3 length: 17 residues. DNA for the CDR3: TGTGCCAGTACAACCTACGAACAGGGGGCGGACACCGGGGAGCTGTTTTTT. This translates into CASTTYEQGADTGELFF.

This clonotype has only a few counts. This chain links TRBV12-5 with TRBJ2-7; perhaps TRBD2 as D (5 bases). The CDR3 runs to 13 residues. The V gene lost 6 bases and the J gene lost 0 bases, with 9 bases spanning the gap. Per the germline V gene, CDR1 is LGHNT and CDR2 is FRNRAP. CDR3 in amino acids: CASGLGNSYEQYF. CDR3 DNA: TGTGCTAGTGGCCTCGGGAACTCCTACGAGCAGTACTTC.

This clonotype was observed at least ten times. The V call is TRBV29-1, the J call TRBJ2-1, with 7 bases identical to TRBD2. Trimming removed 0 bases from V and 5 bases from J; junction bases left unmatched: 10. CDR1 and CDR2 (germline): SQVTM, ANQGSEA. The CDR3 covers 16 residues. This chain's CDR3 is CSVEDLGGKWDNEQFF. CDR3 bases: TGCAGCGTTGAAGATCTGGGGGGGAAGTGGGACAATGAGCAGTTCTTC.

This clonotype was counted only a few times. The rearrangement joins TRBV15 to TRBJ2-7, with D perhaps TRBD1 (6 bases). Trimming pared 0 bases from V and 3 bases from J, leaving 12 bases between. CDR1 LNHNV and CDR2 YYDKDF come from the germline V gene (reference sequence). This CDR3 has 15 residues. The CDR3 region has the DNA TGTGCCACCAGCAGAGACCCGACAGGAGGCTACGAGCAGTACTTC. Amino acid sequence: CATSRDPTGGYEQYF.

This clonotype was detected only a few times. This rearrangement joins TRBV7-9 to TRBJ2-7; TRBD1 agrees at 10 bases. The ends lost 6 bases at V and 2 bases at J; junction bases unmatched: 7. The CDR3 is 15 amino acids. Per the germline V gene, CDR1 is SEHNR and CDR2 is FQNEAQ (reference sequence). The CDR3 loop reads CASRTGTGATYEQYF. In nucleotides, the CDR3 is TGTGCCAGCAGAACCGGGACAGGGGCCACCTACGAGCAGTACTTC.

The sample holds a few counts of this clonotype. V and J are TRBV2 and TRBJ2-5; weak D call: TRBD1 (5 bases). V dropped 8 bases and J dropped 1 base, with 17 bases sitting between them. Germline values: CDR1 SNHLY, CDR2 FYNNEI. CDR3 length: 15 amino acids. The CDR3 nucleotides read TGTGCCAGCCTGGGCGAAAAGACAGCCCAAGAGACCCAGTACTTC. Residues: CASLGEKTAQETQYF. The full variable domain, completed using reference TRBV2 and TRBJ2-5, is EPEVTQTPSHQVTQMGQEVILRCVPISNHLYFYWYRQILGQKVEFLVSFYNNEISEKSEIFDDQFSVERPDGSNFTLKIRSTKLEDSAMYFCASLGEKTAQETQYFGPGTRLLVL.